This T cell receptor beta chain appears in the sequencing data of a study of cytomegalovirus exposure and HLA in healthy donors. On the study more broadly: A preliminary data release comprised around 90 million unique TCRs obtained from HLA-typed donors.

Details on this clone: Its specificity is unknown.

Germline loops: CDR1 SGHTA, CDR2 FQGTGA. There are 17 residues in the CDR3. V lost 5 bases to trimming and J lost 4 bases; unmatched junction nucleotides: 9. Both 60 Vbeta primers and 13 Jbeta primers went into the PCR. Profiling relied on immunoSEQ multiplex PCR, and the TCRdb table lists in-frame clones only, not all of them. The sample consists of 110,000 or so clones, 60% to 85% of them appearing once. Study-level points and caveats: Reported results showed that the classifier diagnosed cytomegalovirus status with high specificity and sensitivity. TCR beta chains numbering roughly 150 were designated cytomegalovirus-associated.

The chain employs TRBV7-3 and TRBJ2-3; 13 nucleotides match TRBD2. The sequenced sample was PBMCs. The receptor was derived from a woman in her thirties or forties in good health and CMV-seropositive. The CDR3 DNA sequence: TGTGCCAGCAGCCCCCGGACTAGCGGGAGCCCCTCAGATACGCAGTATTTT. It specifies CASSPRTSGSPSDTQYF. Based on the CDR3 plus reference TRBV7-3 and TRBJ2-3, the full variable domain is GAGVSQTPSNKVTEKGKYVELRCDPISGHTALYWYRQSLGQGPEFLIYFQGTGAADDSGLPNDRFFAVRPEGSVSTLKIQRTERGDSAVYLCASSPRTSGSPSDTQYFGPGTRLTVL.